What follows are 13 T cell receptor beta chains derived from one specimen sequenced in a study of T cells after yellow fever vaccination. Each CDR3 protein gets one entry after TCRdb re-called the 5' RACE reads with MiXCR. The sample contains some 600,000 distinct CDR3 sequences, around a sixth of which appear only once. The sample was PBMCs, taken less than 6 days after the first yellow fever vaccination. These receptor sequences come from a man younger than 30 who received the YFV17D yellow fever vaccine.

This clonotype turned up a few times. CDR3 nucleotides: TGTGCCAGCTCACCACAGGGGACAAATTCACCCCTCCACTTT. Translated: CASSPQGTNSPLHF. J is TRBJ1-6 and V is TRBV18, with D maybe TRBD1 (6 bases). This CDR3 is built from 14 residues. Germline V gene sequence: CDR1 KGHSH, CDR2 LQKENI. Trimming left V 1 base short and J 7 bases short, with 8 bases between. Using reference TRBV18 and TRBJ1-6 for the parts outside the CDR3, the full variable domain is NAGVMQNPRHLVRRRGQEARLRCSPMKGHSHVYWYRQLPEEGLKFMVYLQKENIIDESGMPKERFSAEFPKEGPSILRIQQVVRGDSAAYFCASSPQGTNSPLHFGNGTRLTVT.

The rearrangement uses TRBV3-1 and TRBJ2-1; weak D call: TRBD1 (6 bases). Trimming took 11 bases from V and 2 from J, leaving 19 bases between them. The CDR3 has 15 residues. In germline, CDR1 is LGHDT, CDR2 YNNKEL (reference sequence). In DNA, the CDR3 is TGTGCCTCCGCTAAGGGGGAATGGGCCTACAATGAGCAGTTCTTC. It is translated as CASAKGEWAYNEQFF.

This clonotype was observed a single time. A much larger clone differs from this one at a single base, so this may be a read error. The V gene is TRBV7-3, the J gene TRBJ1-1; D might be TRBD1 (6 bases). The length of the CDR3 is 14 residues. Looked up from germline, CDR1 is SGHTA and CDR2 is FQGTGA. Deletions cut 5 bases from V and 5 bases from J, with 15 bases between. The CDR3 region is CASSPSGEGTEAFF. The DNA for the CDR3 is TGTGCCAGCAGCCCCTCAGGGGAAGGGACTGAAGCTTTCTTT.

V gene TRBV28 combines with J gene TRBJ1-2; D is unclear. V gave up 6 bases and J gave up 2 bases, with 13 bases separating them. The germline CDR1 and CDR2 sequences are MDHEN and SYDVKM. The CDR3 loop spans 14 amino acids. The CDR3 DNA sequence: TGTGCCAGCAGCCCTACCACACGAAACTATGGCTACACCTTC. Residues: CASSPTTRNYGYTF.

The chain couples TRBV5-1 to TRBJ2-2, with 8 positions matching TRBD2. The CDR3 consists of 17 residues. Germline V gene lookup returns CDR1 SGHRS and CDR2 YFSETQ. J was trimmed by 3 bases and V by 4 bases; bases with no gene match: 11. The chain's CDR3 is CASSPPPAGGHTGELFF. CDR3 DNA: TGCGCCAGCAGCCCCCCCCCCGCGGGGGGACACACCGGGGAGCTGTTTTTT.

Only a few counts were recorded for this clonotype. The chain links TRBV18 to TRBJ2-1, with 9 positions matching TRBD2. The trim removed 3 bases at V and 7 bases at J, leaving 7 bases unmatched. CDR3 length: 15 amino acids. Germline V gives CDR1 KGHSH, CDR2 LQKENI. CDR3 bases: TGTGCCAGCTCACCGCTAGCGGGGCATGGTAATGAGCAGTTCTTC. Translation: CASSPLAGHGNEQFF.

This clonotype was counted at least ten times. V is TRBV7-3 and J is TRBJ2-3; a possible D gene is TRBD2 (6 bases). CDR3 length: 15 residues. V was clipped by 2 bases and J by 4 bases, with 13 bases between them. Germline CDR1 and CDR2: SGHTA and FQGTGA. Here the CDR3 reads CASSLARGAADTQYF. The DNA for the CDR3 is TGTGCCAGCAGCTTAGCCCGCGGGGCGGCAGATACGCAGTATTTT.

V gene TRBV5-1 combines with J gene TRBJ1-5, with TRBD1 as a possible D gene (5 bases). Germline CDR1 is SGHRS and CDR2 is YFSETQ. V dropped 1 base and J dropped 1 base, with 9 bases sitting between them. This CDR3 region has 15 residues. CDR3 DNA sequence: TGCGCCAGCAGCTTGCTAGGGGCGAGCAATCAGCCCCAGCATTTT. It translates to CASSLLGASNQPQHF.

This clonotype has a count of ten or more. This chain uses TRBV5-4 with TRBJ2-3; D is uncertain. V was pared by 5 bases and J by 0 bases, with 10 bases between. The V gene's germline CDR1 is SGHNT and CDR2 YYREEE (reference sequence). CDR3 size: 14 residues. The CDR3 loop is CASSSGQSTDTQYF. The CDR3 DNA is TGTGCCAGCAGTTCGGGCCAGAGCACAGATACGCAGTATTTT.

This chain uses TRBV4-3 with TRBJ2-2, with D possibly TRBD2 on 7 matching bases. Germline lookup yields CDR1 LGHNA and CDR2 YSLEER. Trimming cost V 0 bases and J 1 base, with 18 bases left between them. This CDR3 is 19 amino acids long. This chain's CDR3 is CASSQDFRGGRRNTGELFF. DNA of the CDR3: TGCGCCAGCAGCCAAGATTTTAGGGGGGGCCGGCGGAACACCGGGGAGCTGTTTTTT.

Here the CDR3 DNA reads TGCAGTGCTAGTTATGAGCAGTTCTTC. Amino acids: CSASYEQFF. The chain combines TRBV20-1 with TRBJ2-1; D is ambiguous. V lost 3 bases and J lost 8, with 2 bases in between. The germline CDR1 and CDR2 sequences are DFQATT and SNEGSKA (reference sequence). The CDR3 runs to 9 residues.

The genes are TRBV7-9 and TRBJ2-7; no clear D gene. From germline, CDR1 is SEHNR and CDR2 FQNEAQ (reference sequence). The CDR3 consists of 14 residues. Between the trimmed V and J ends, which lost 4 bases and 3 bases, there was a span of 13 bases. In DNA form, the CDR3 reads TGTGCCAGCAGCTCATCAGAAGGTTTCTACGAGCAGTACTTC. It codes for CASSSSEGFYEQYF.

This sequence joins TRBV9 and TRBJ2-7, with D perhaps matching TRBD2 (5 bases). The CDR3 sequence is 15 residues long. CDR1 is SGDLS and CDR2 is YYNGEE in the germline V gene. The ends were cut back, 7 bases at V and 7 bases at J, with 24 bases in the middle. CDR3 in DNA: TGTGCCAGCTCCCGTGACGGGATCTCGACGAGGGAGCAGTACTTC. Its translation: CASSRDGISTREQYF.